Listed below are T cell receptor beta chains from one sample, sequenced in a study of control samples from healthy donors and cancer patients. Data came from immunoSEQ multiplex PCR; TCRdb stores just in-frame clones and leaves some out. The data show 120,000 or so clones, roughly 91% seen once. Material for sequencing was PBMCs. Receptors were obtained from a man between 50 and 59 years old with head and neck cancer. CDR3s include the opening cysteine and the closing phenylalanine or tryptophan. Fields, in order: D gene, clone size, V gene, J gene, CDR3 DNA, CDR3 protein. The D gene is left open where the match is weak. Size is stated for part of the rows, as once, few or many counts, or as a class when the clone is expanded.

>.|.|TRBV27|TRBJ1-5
TGTGCCAGCAGGGGGGCGCTCAATCAGCCCCAGCATTTT
CASRGALNQPQHF
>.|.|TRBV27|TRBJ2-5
TGTGCCAGCAGTTTGGAGACCCAGTACTTC
CASSLETQYF
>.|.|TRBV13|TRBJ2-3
TGTGCCAGCAGCCCGAGCACAGATACGCAGTATTTT
CASSPSTDTQYF
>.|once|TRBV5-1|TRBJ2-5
TGCGCCAGCAGCTTGTATTCCCAAGAGACCCAGTACTTC
CASSLYSQETQYF
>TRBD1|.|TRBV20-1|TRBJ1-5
TGCAGTGCTAGTAAGGGGGCCTATGGTCAGCCCCAGCATTTT
CSASKGAYGQPQHF
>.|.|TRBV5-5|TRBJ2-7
TGTGCCAGCAGCTTGGCCGATCCCTACGAGCAGTACTTC
CASSLADPYEQYF
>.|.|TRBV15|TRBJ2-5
TGTGCCACCAGCAGAGATTGGCAGAATCAAGAGACCCAGTACTTC
CATSRDWQNQETQYF
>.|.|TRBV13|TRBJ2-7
TGTGCCAGCAGCCCCGTGGGGTCCGGTGGGCTTTACGAGCAGTACTTC
CASSPVGSGGLYEQYF
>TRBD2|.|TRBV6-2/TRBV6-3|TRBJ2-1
TGTGCCAGCAGTCCCCGGGGGAGCGGGGGGCGGGATGAGCAGTTCTTC
CASSPRGSGGRDEQFF
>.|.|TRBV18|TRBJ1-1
TGTGCCAGCTCCCTAGGACAATCGAACACTGAAGCTTTCTTT
CASSLGQSNTEAFF
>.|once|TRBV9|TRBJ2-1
TGTGCCAGCAGCGTAGCGGAATACAATGAGCAGTTCTTC
CASSVAEYNEQFF
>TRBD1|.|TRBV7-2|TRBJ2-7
TGTGCCAGCAGCAAAGACAGGGAGTTTTGGGCCGAGCAGTACTTC
CASSKDREFWAEQYF
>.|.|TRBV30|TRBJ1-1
TGTGCCTGGAGGGCACAGGGAATCTCGGCTGAAGCTTTCTTT
CAWRAQGISAEAFF
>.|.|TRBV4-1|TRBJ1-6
TGCGCCAGCAGCCACAGTAAGCTCGGGAATTCACCCCTCCACTTT
CASSHSKLGNSPLHF
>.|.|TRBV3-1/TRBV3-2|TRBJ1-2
TGTGCCAGCAGCCGGACAGATAACTATGGCTACACCTTC
CASSRTDNYGYTF
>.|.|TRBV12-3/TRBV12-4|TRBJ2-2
TGTGCCACCCGGGACCAGAACACCGGGGAGCTGTTTTTT
CATRDQNTGELFF
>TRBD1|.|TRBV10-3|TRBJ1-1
TGTGCCATCAGTGAGTCAAGGACAGGGGATCGTGAAGCTTTCTTT
CAISESRTGDREAFF
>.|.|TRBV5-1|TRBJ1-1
TGCGCCAGCAGCTTAGAGGGTCCGAGGGAAGCTTTCTTT
CASSLEGPREAFF
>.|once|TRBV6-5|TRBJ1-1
TGTGCCAGCAGTTACCAACCCCGGGGGGCGAACACTGAAGCTTTCTTT
CASSYQPRGANTEAFF
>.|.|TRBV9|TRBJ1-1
TGTGCCAGCAGCGTAGAGGGGAACACTGAAGCTTTCTTT
CASSVEGNTEAFF
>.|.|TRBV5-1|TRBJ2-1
TGCGCCAGCAGTTCCGGGACGGGTAACAATGAGCAGTTCTTC
CASSSGTGNNEQFF
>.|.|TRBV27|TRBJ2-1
TGTGCCAGCAGTTTAAGGGTTCGGGTGGAAAATGAGCAGTTCTTC
CASSLRVRVENEQFF
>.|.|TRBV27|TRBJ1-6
TGTGCCAGCAGGAGTGGGACACTTTCCAACTATAATTCACCCCTCCACTTT
CASRSGTLSNYNSPLHF
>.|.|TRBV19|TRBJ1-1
TGTGCCAGTAGGTGGAGAGGGGAGAACACTGAAGCTTTCTTT
CASRWRGENTEAFF
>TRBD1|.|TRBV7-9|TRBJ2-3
TGTGCCAGCAGCTTAGCGCCTCGAGGGGGCGTGACAGATACGCAGTATTTT
CASSLAPRGGVTDTQYF
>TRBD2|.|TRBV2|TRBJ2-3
TGTGCCAGCACGGTTCCACCGGGACTAGCTTCGACAGATACGCAGTATTTT
CASTVPPGLASTDTQYF
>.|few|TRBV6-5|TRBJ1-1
TGTGCCAGCAGTTACTCAAGGAACCTGAACACTGAAGCTTTCTTT
CASSYSRNLNTEAFF
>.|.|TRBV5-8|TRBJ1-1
TGTGCCAGCAGCTTGATGGGGGGCTACCCCACTGAAGCTTTCTTT
CASSLMGGYPTEAFF
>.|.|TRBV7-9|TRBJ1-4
TGTGCCAGCTCGGTTGGGGGCCGTGAAAAACTGTTTTTT
CASSVGGREKLFF
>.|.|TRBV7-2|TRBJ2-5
TGTGCCAGCAGCTTAAGTTCCGGAGAGACCCAGTACTTC
CASSLSSGETQYF
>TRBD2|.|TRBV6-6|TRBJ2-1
TGTGCCAGCAGAGATAGCGGGGGGGCCCGAGAGCAGTTCTTC
CASRDSGGAREQFF
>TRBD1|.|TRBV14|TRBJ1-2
TGTGCCAGCAGCCAAAATCAGGGGGGCTATGGCTACACCTTC
CASSQNQGGYGYTF
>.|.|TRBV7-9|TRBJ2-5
TGTGCCAGCAGTCCCCGGACAGCTCAAGAGACCCAGTACTTC
CASSPRTAQETQYF
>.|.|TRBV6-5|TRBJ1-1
TGTGCCAGCAGTTACTCGTTCTCATTGAACACTGAAGCTTTCTTT
CASSYSFSLNTEAFF
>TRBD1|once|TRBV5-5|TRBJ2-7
TGTGCCAGCAGCTATGAGGGACAGGGGGTCCAGTACTTC
CASSYEGQGVQYF
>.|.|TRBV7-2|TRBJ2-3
TGTGCCAGCAGGTTAAAGTCACAGGGTGCAGATACGCAGTATTTT
CASRLKSQGADTQYF
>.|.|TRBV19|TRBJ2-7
TGTGCCAGTAGTATGGGGTCCACTTACCCATCCTACGAGCAGTACTTC
CASSMGSTYPSYEQYF
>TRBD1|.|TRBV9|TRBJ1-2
TGTGCCAGCAGCCCCCAGGGGGCGAGTGGCTACACCTTC
CASSPQGASGYTF
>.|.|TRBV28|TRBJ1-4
TGTGCCAGCAGGGGGGTCGGGCGATACACAGGACGAAAACTGTTTTTT
CASRGVGRYTGRKLFF
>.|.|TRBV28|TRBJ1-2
TGTGCCAGCAGTATCACTAACTATGGCTACACCTTC
CASSITNYGYTF
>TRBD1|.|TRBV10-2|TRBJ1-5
TGCGCCAGCAGTGACCGGGACAGGGGTAGCAATCAGCCCCAGCATTTT
CASSDRDRGSNQPQHF